This entry lists 27 T cell receptor beta chains sequenced from one sample in a study of cytomegalovirus exposure and HLA in healthy donors. It was with 60 Vbeta and 13 Jbeta primers that the PCR ran. Repertoires were generated with immunoSEQ multiplex PCR, while TCRdb's copy carries only in-frame clones and drops some. The table includes fewer than 200,000 clones, 75% to 80% detected once. Sequencing input: PBMCs. The receptors originated from a woman in her fifties or sixties in good health and CMV-seropositive.

The rearrangement joins TRBV11-2 to TRBJ2-7; TRBD1 is a possible D gene (6 bases). Germline V gene sequence: CDR1 SGHAT, CDR2 FQNNGV. The CDR3 runs 14 residues. Trimming took 2 bases from V and 3 from J, leaving 11 bases between them. This chain's CDR3 is CASSLQQGFYEQYF. As DNA, the CDR3 is TGTGCCAGCAGCTTACAACAGGGATTCTACGAGCAGTACTTC. Full variable domain (rest looked up from reference TRBV11-2 and TRBJ2-7): EAGVAQSPRYKIIEKRQSVAFWCNPISGHATLYWYQQILGQGPKLLIQFQNNGVVDDSQLPKDRFSAERLKGVDSTLKIQPAKLEDSAVYLCASSLQQGFYEQYFGPGTRLTVT.

J is TRBJ1-5 and V is TRBV27; D perhaps matches TRBD1 (5 bases). Per germline, CDR1 MNHEY and CDR2 SMNVEV (reference sequence). CDR3 length equals 17 residues. Trimming removed 0 bases at V and 4 bases at J, with 16 bases between. DNA of the CDR3: TGTGCCAGCAGTTTATCAAGGGGACTTTATAGTAATCAGCCCCAGCATTTT. Translation: CASSLSRGLYSNQPQHF.

This rearrangement joins TRBV7-9 to TRBJ2-3, with TRBD2 matching 7 bases. The CDR3 totals 16 residues. The junction had 8 bases not matched to a gene; V was cut back by 3 bases and J by 2 bases. The germline V gene encodes CDR1 SEHNR and CDR2 FQNEAQ (reference sequence). DNA of the CDR3: TGTGCCAGCAGCTTCGTGCTAGCGGATGACACAGATACGCAGTATTTT. This encodes CASSFVLADDTDTQYF.

This chain connects TRBV28 to TRBJ1-3; D call uncertain. The CDR3 length is 14 residues. With 7 bases removed from V and 0 bases from J, the gap between germline ends came to 10 bases. Germline-derived CDR1 and CDR2 are MDHEN and SYDVKM. The CDR3 nucleotides read TGTGCCAGCATAGAGGCTTCCTCTGGAAACACCATATATTTT. It yields the protein CASIEASSGNTIYF.

The chain uses TRBV13 and TRBJ2-2; perhaps TRBD1 as D (6 bases). Germline V CDR1 and CDR2: PRHDT, FYEKMQ (reference sequence). The CDR3 totals 15 residues. V gave up 5 bases and J gave up 4 bases, with 14 bases separating them. In DNA, the CDR3 is TGTGCCAGCAGCCCCAGGGGTACTTCCACCGGGGAGCTGTTTTTT. This translates into CASSPRGTSTGELFF. The whole variable domain, filled in from reference TRBV13 and TRBJ2-2, reads AAGVIQSPRHLIKEKRETATLKCYPIPRHDTVYWYQQGPGQDPQFLISFYEKMQSDKGSIPDRFSAQQFSDYHSELNMSSLELGDSALYFCASSPRGTSTGELFFGEGSRLTVL.

The chain combines TRBV7-3 with TRBJ2-2; 8 nucleotides agree with TRBD1. V lost 3 bases and J lost 6; bases outside the gene matches: 6. This CDR3 has 15 amino acids. The germline CDR1 and CDR2 sequences are SGHTA and FQGTGA. The CDR3 loop reads CASSFYRGVSGELFF. The CDR3 bases are TGTGCCAGCAGCTTTTACAGGGGGGTCTCCGGGGAGCTGTTTTTT.

The chain couples TRBV18 to TRBJ1-1; 7 bases match TRBD1. The CDR3 loop spans 15 amino acids. V lost 1 base, J lost 1 base, and 3 bases stayed unmatched. The germline V gene encodes CDR1 KGHSH and CDR2 LQKENI. The CDR3 here is CASSPRGDRNTEAFF. CDR3 nucleotide sequence: TGTGCCAGCTCACCACGGGGGGACAGGAACACTGAAGCTTTCTTT.

The chain joins TRBV19 to TRBJ2-1; 7 positions match TRBD1. The germline gives CDR1 LNHDA, CDR2 SQIVND (reference sequence). V trimming: 5 bases; J trimming: 4 bases; junction bases outside the gene matches: 8. There are 15 residues in the CDR3. This chain's CDR3 is CASSALGGTYNEQFF. CDR3 in DNA: TGTGCCAGTAGTGCGTTAGGGGGCACTTACAATGAGCAGTTCTTC.

The gene calls are TRBV29-1 and TRBJ2-7, with D tentatively TRBD1 (5 bases). Germline lookup yields CDR1 SQVTM and CDR2 ANQGSEA. The CDR3 covers 13 residues. V lost 4 bases and J lost 3, with 13 bases in between. CDR3 amino acids: CSVATEKHYEQYF. CDR3 nucleotide sequence: TGCAGCGTTGCGACAGAAAAACACTACGAGCAGTACTTC.

V usage is TRBV28 and J usage is TRBJ1-2, with a possible D match to TRBD1 (6 bases). Germline V gene lookup returns CDR1 MDHEN and CDR2 SYDVKM. The CDR3 length is 14 residues. The ends were cut back, 6 bases at V and 4 bases at J, with 15 bases in the middle. CDR3 DNA sequence: TGTGCCAGCAGCTCAACCGGGACAATCTATGGCTACACCTTC. Translating it yields CASSSTGTIYGYTF.

The chain recombines TRBV7-2 with TRBJ2-7, with 11 bases matching TRBD2. The J segment lost 0 bases and the V segment lost 6 bases, leaving 10 bases of the junction unmatched. This CDR3 spans 17 amino acids. Germline V gene data show CDR1 as SGHTA and CDR2 as FQGNSA. The CDR3 region has the DNA TGTGCCAGCAGTCCCGCACTAGCGGGAGTCCGCTCCTACGAGCAGTACTTC. Protein product: CASSPALAGVRSYEQYF.

This clone was detected only a few times. The chain joins TRBV2 to TRBJ2-3, with D unclear. Trimming removed 1 base at V and 7 bases at J, with 9 bases between. CDR1 is SNHLY and CDR2 is FYNNEI in the germline V gene. The CDR3 is 13 amino acids. The CDR3 loop is CASSEGLPNTQYF. DNA for the CDR3: TGTGCCAGCAGTGAAGGACTCCCCAATACGCAGTATTTT.

The chain has TRBV2 and TRBJ1-2; 8 bases align to TRBD1. Germline V lookup: CDR1 SNHLY, CDR2 FYNNEI. CDR3 size: 13 residues. With 4 bases clipped from V and 4 bases from J, the junction kept 2 bases outside the gene matches. CDR3 bases: TGTGCCAGCAGTGTGACAGGGGTCTATGGCTACACCTTC. Protein: CASSVTGVYGYTF.

V is TRBV6-1 and J is TRBJ1-1, with D maybe TRBD1 (5 bases). This CDR3 comprises 14 residues. Germline V gives CDR1 MNHNS, CDR2 SASEGT. V was pared by 2 bases and J by 4 bases, with 11 bases between. The DNA for the CDR3 is TGTGCCAGCAGTGAAAAGGGAGGGGCCACTGAAGCTTTCTTT. Translated: CASSEKGGATEAFF.

Concerning this clone: The same CDR3 can be traced to other DNA sequences in this sample. The genes are TRBV5-1 and TRBJ2-5, with a weak D call TRBD1 (5 bases). The CDR3 loop spans 14 amino acids. From germline, CDR1 is SGHRS and CDR2 YFSETQ. The germline V and J ends were trimmed by 1 base and 2 bases, with 9 bases remaining between them. CDR3 loop: CASSLRQGQETQYF. The CDR3, as DNA: TGCGCCAGCAGCTTGCGGCAGGGTCAAGAGACCCAGTACTTC. The variable domain in full, completed from reference TRBV5-1 and TRBJ2-5, reads KAGVTQTPRYLIKTRGQQVTLSCSPISGHRSVSWYQQTPGQGLQFLFEYFSETQRNKGNFPGRFSGRQFSNSRSEMNVSTLELGDSALYLCASSLRQGQETQYFGPGTRLLVL.

This chain links TRBV7-9 with TRBJ1-4, with 12 bases aligning to TRBD1. V trimming: 0 bases; J trimming: 5 bases; junction bases outside the gene matches: 1. Per the germline V gene, CDR1 is SEHNR and CDR2 is FQNEAQ (reference sequence). This CDR3 region has 16 residues. CDR3 DNA sequence: TGTGCCAGCAGCTTAGCAGGGACAGGGGGCAATGAAAAACTGTTTTTT. Translation: CASSLAGTGGNEKLFF.

This clone was detected once. The chain employs TRBV10-1 and TRBJ2-5; TRBD1 agrees at 7 bases. Germline values: CDR1 WNHNN, CDR2 SYGVQD (reference sequence). With V trimmed by 9 bases and J by 4 bases, 8 bases remained unmatched. The CDR3 is 13 residues long. The CDR3: CASSPGTVETQYF. CDR3 DNA sequence: TGCGCCAGTTCCCCCGGGACAGTAGAGACCCAGTACTTC.

This chain joins TRBV19 and TRBJ1-1, with a tentative D call TRBD1 (5 bases). The germline V gene has CDR1 LNHDA and CDR2 SQIVND (reference sequence). The CDR3 covers 14 residues. V lost 3 bases and J lost 4, with 12 bases in between. The CDR3 coding sequence is TGTGCCAGTAGTATCTCGGGGGTGGGCACTGAAGCTTTCTTT. The encoded protein is CASSISGVGTEAFF.

The chain links TRBV6-1 to TRBJ1-5; tentatively, D is TRBD1 (6 bases). This CDR3 comprises 16 residues. With 2 bases removed from V and 7 bases from J, the gap between germline ends came to 18 bases. The germline gives CDR1 MNHNS, CDR2 SASEGT. CDR3 amino acids: CASSELMRGRNQPQHF. The CDR3 nucleotides read TGTGCCAGCAGTGAATTGATGCGGGGGCGGAACCAGCCCCAGCATTTT.

This clone was found once. This rearrangement joins TRBV5-6 to TRBJ2-1; tentatively, D is TRBD1 (6 bases). The V and J ends lost 4 bases and 7 bases respectively, with 21 bases between them. The germline V gene has CDR1 SGHDT and CDR2 YYEEEE. The CDR3 covers 16 residues. CDR3 in DNA: TGTGCCAGCAGCCTGGGGCCCAGGGGAGAGGTGAATGAGCAGTTCTTC. Translated: CASSLGPRGEVNEQFF.

The chain is built from TRBV28 and TRBJ2-7; D perhaps matches TRBD1 (5 bases). Trimming stripped 5 bases from V and 2 bases from J, with 16 bases between. The CDR3 has 15 amino acids. Germline V gene lookup returns CDR1 MDHEN and CDR2 SYDVKM. In nucleotides, the CDR3 is TGTGCCAGCAGTACCCTCACAGGCGGAGCCTACGAGCAGTACTTC. Amino acid sequence: CASSTLTGGAYEQYF. Full variable domain (missing parts from reference TRBV28 and TRBJ2-7): DVKVTQSSRYLVKRTGEKVFLECVQDMDHENMFWYRQDPGLGLRLIYFSYDVKMKEKGDIPEGYSVSREKKERFSLILESASTNQTSMYLCASSTLTGGAYEQYFGPGTRLTVT.

CDR3 amino acids: CASSGGSPLGNEKLFF. The CDR3 DNA is TGCGCCAGCAGCGGGGGGAGTCCTCTGGGAAATGAAAAACTGTTTTTT. The chain employs TRBV4-3 and TRBJ1-4; possible D gene TRBD1, 5 bases. V was trimmed by 5 bases and J by 5 bases, leaving 18 bases between them. Per the germline V gene, CDR1 is LGHNA and CDR2 is YSLEER. This CDR3 has 16 residues.

V gene TRBV6-1 combines with J gene TRBJ2-1; D may be TRBD2 (6 bases). The CDR3 totals 14 residues. Per germline, CDR1 MNHNS and CDR2 SASEGT. V was shortened by 3 bases and J by 6 bases, with 12 bases between the two germline ends. For the CDR3, the DNA is TGTGCCAGCAGTGAGAGGCCTAGCGCCAATGAGCAGTTCTTC. Protein sequence: CASSERPSANEQFF.

In this sample, this clone turned up once. CDR3 coding DNA: TGTGCCAGCTCGGACAGGTCCGGTCCCTACGAGCAGTACTTC. This codes for CASSDRSGPYEQYF. The chain combines TRBV19 with TRBJ2-7, with TRBD1 matching 7 bases. Trimming at V came to 9 bases and at J to 2 bases, leaving 10 bases not matched to a gene. The CDR3 covers 14 residues. Germline loops: CDR1 LNHDA, CDR2 SQIVND (reference sequence).

The chain combines TRBV5-8 with TRBJ1-5; D ambiguous. Germline CDR1 reads SGHTS; CDR2 reads YDEGEE. V was cut by 2 bases and J by 5 bases, with 5 bases left in between. The CDR3 has 12 residues. The CDR3 region is CASSFHDQPQHF. The CDR3 DNA follows: TGTGCCAGCAGCTTCCATGATCAGCCCCAGCATTTT.

The genes are TRBV19 and TRBJ1-5; D is perhaps TRBD1 (5 bases). Germline V gene sequence: CDR1 LNHDA, CDR2 SQIVND (reference sequence). Deletions cut 1 base from V and 0 bases from J, with 10 bases between. The CDR3 loop spans 16 amino acids. The CDR3 nucleotides read TGTGCCAGTAGTATAGGGAGGGGCTATAGCAATCAGCCCCAGCATTTT. Residues: CASSIGRGYSNQPQHF.

The rearrangement links TRBV6-1 to TRBJ1-4; no clear D. The CDR3 is 15 amino acids. Germline V gene lookup returns CDR1 MNHNS and CDR2 SASEGT. Between the trimmed V and J ends, which lost 1 base and 4 bases, there was a span of 10 bases. Here the CDR3 DNA reads TGTGCCAGCAGTGAAGGTAGCTACTATAATGAAAAACTGTTTTTT. Protein product: CASSEGSYYNEKLFF.